A selection of T cell receptor beta chains follows, all from one sample in a study of molecular identifiers for immune sequencing clone quantification. Using its own MiXCR run on the PCR reads, TCRdb lists one record per CDR3 protein. The sample holds tens of thousands of distinct CDR3 sequences; 21% are singletons and the top ten take 0.85% to 1.2%. What was sequenced was naive CD8+ T cells from blood, with Jurkat cell RNA spiked in. The receptors stem from a human donor in good health. Some libraries in this study had Jurkat cell RNA spiked in. The CDR3 runs from the conserved cysteine through the conserved F or W. A D gene is named only where the DNA matches it firmly. Size tells how often a clone was seen (once, few, many) or the class of an expanded clone, and some rows leave it out.

TRBV12-3/TRBV12-4	many	.	TRBJ2-7	TGTGCCAGCAGCCCCGCCGGTCACGAGCAGTACTTC	CASSPAGHEQYF
TRBV7-9	many	.	TRBJ2-2	TGTGCCAGCAGCTCGCCCCAAAACACCGGGGAGCTGTTTTTT	CASSSPQNTGELFF
TRBV5-6	.	.	TRBJ1-2	TGTGCCAGCAGCTTGGAACAGGGTGAGCCCAATGGCTACGCCTTC	CASSLEQGEPNGYAF
TRBV7-9	many	.	TRBJ2-7	TGTGCCAGCAGCCTCCTCGGTTACGAGCAGTACTTC	CASSLLGYEQYF
TRBV3-1	many	.	TRBJ2-3	TGTGCCAGCAGCCAAGTGGCTTACCCAAGCACAGATACGCAGTATTTT	CASSQVAYPSTDTQYF
TRBV6-2/TRBV6-3	many	.	TRBJ2-1	TGTGCCAGCAGTCCCGACCCTTTCTCCTACAATGAGCAGTTCTTC	CASSPDPFSYNEQFF
TRBV9	many	.	TRBJ2-7	TGTGCCAGCAGCGTAGGGGCCCCTGCGGCCTACGAGCAGTACTTC	CASSVGAPAAYEQYF
TRBV6-5	few	TRBD1	TRBJ1-2	TGTGCCAGCAGTTATTCCACAGGGGATGGCTATGGCTACACCTTC	CASSYSTGDGYGYTF
TRBV12-3/TRBV12-4	many	TRBD2	TRBJ2-3	TGTGCCAGCATCCCCCCGGGACTAGCCACAGATACGCAGTATTTT	CASIPPGLATDTQYF
TRBV4-1	many	.	TRBJ2-3	TGCGCCAGCAGCCAAGGGGGGGCCGGAAAAACTTACCCCACAGATACGCAGTATTTT	CASSQGGAGKTYPTDTQYF
TRBV7-9	few	TRBD2	TRBJ2-1	TGTGCCAGCAGCCGGCTACTAGCGGGAGGGTGGAATGAGCAGTTCTTC	CASSRLLAGGWNEQFF
TRBV4-3	many	.	TRBJ2-5	TGCGCCAGCAGCCTCACCTGGGGGTTTCAAGAGACCCAGTACTTC	CASSLTWGFQETQYF
TRBV10-2	.	.	TRBJ2-3	TGCGCCAGCATCTGTAACGACTGTTCCACAGATACGCAGTATTTT	CASICNDCSTDTQYF
TRBV4-3	.	.	TRBJ2-1	TGCGCCAGCAGCCAAGTTGCGGGGCCCGAGCAGTTCTTC	CASSQVAGPEQFF
TRBV5-1	many	.	TRBJ2-7	TGCGCCAGCAGATTCCGGGACGCTATTGGCAACGAGCAGTACTTC	CASRFRDAIGNEQYF
TRBV4-3	many	.	TRBJ2-7	TGCGCCAGCAGCCAAGATGTGGGAAGCTACGAGCAGTACTTC	CASSQDVGSYEQYF
TRBV7-9	few	.	TRBJ2-1	TGTGCCAGCAGCTTAGCACGGGGAATCATTGGCGGGCCCAACAATGAGCAGTTCTTC	CASSLARGIIGGPNNEQFF
TRBV20-1	many	.	TRBJ2-3	TGCAGTGCTAGAGATGGGGTAGGCCGAAGCACAGATACGCAGTATTTT	CSARDGVGRSTDTQYF
TRBV4-1	many	.	TRBJ2-7	TGCGCCAGCAGCCAAGCTGGCGACTACTACTACGAGCAGTACTTC	CASSQAGDYYYEQYF
TRBV14	.	.	TRBJ1-2	TGTGCCAGCAGCCAACAGGGGCACTATGGCTACACCTTC	CASSQQGHYGYTF
TRBV5-4	many	TRBD1	TRBJ2-5	TGTGCCAGCAGCTTATGGGGACAGGGTGGGACCCAGTACTTC	CASSLWGQGGTQYF
TRBV29-1	many	.	TRBJ2-4	TGCAGCGTTGTACCCCGGACCCCCAAAAACATTCAGTACTTC	CSVVPRTPKNIQYF
TRBV9	many	TRBD2	TRBJ2-7	TGTGCCAGCAGCGGCGGGGGGAGCTCCTACGAGCAGTACTTC	CASSGGGSSYEQYF
TRBV7-9	many	.	TRBJ2-3	TGTGCCAGCAGCTCAGCTGGCACAGATACGCAGTATTTT	CASSSAGTDTQYF